Below, 20 T cell receptor beta chains from the same sample are listed, as sequenced in a study of blood T cell repertoires in COVID-19. Sequencing used immunoSEQ multiplex PCR; TCRdb keeps in-frame clones, though not all of them. The sample consists of about 72,000 clones, 86% of them appearing once. Sample: peripheral blood. These receptors were obtained from a man aged 30 to 45 with acute or convalescent COVID-19.

The chain joins TRBV5-4 to TRBJ2-2, with D tentatively TRBD2 (5 bases). The CDR3 runs 15 residues. CDR1 is SGHNT and CDR2 is YYREEE in the germline V gene (reference sequence). Trimming took 2 bases from V and 4 from J, leaving 12 bases between them. The DNA of the CDR3 is TGTGCCAGCAGCTTACGAGGGAAGGGCACCGGGGAGCTGTTTTTT. This translates into CASSLRGKGTGELFF.

This chain joins TRBV27 and TRBJ1-3, with a possible D match to TRBD1 (5 bases). Germline assignment: CDR1 MNHEY and CDR2 SMNVEV (reference sequence). Trimming stripped 11 bases from V and 4 bases from J, with 12 bases between. There are 12 residues in the CDR3. CDR3 sequence: CAGGGSGNTIYF. The CDR3 nucleotides are TGTGCCGGTGGGGGGTCGGGAAACACCATATATTTT.

The count of this clone is one. The CDR3, as DNA: TGTGCCAGCGGGCAGGGAAATTCACCCCTCCACTTT. Amino acids: CASGQGNSPLHF. The rearrangement links TRBV27 to TRBJ1-6, with D perhaps matching TRBD1 (5 bases). The CDR3 has 12 residues. Deletions cut 8 bases from V and 7 bases from J, with 9 bases between. Germline V gene lookup returns CDR1 MNHEY and CDR2 SMNVEV (reference sequence).

The J gene is TRBJ2-2, the V gene TRBV21-1; the table's D gene call, TRBD2, was not cross checked with the DNA. TRBV21-1 is recorded as a pseudogene. The CDR3 sequence is 16 residues long. The CDR3 bases are TGTGCCAGCAGCAAAGCGGACGGGAGAAACACCGGGGAGCTGTTTTTT. It codes for CASSKADGRNTGELFF.

The chain is built from TRBV5-1 and TRBJ1-6, with unresolved D. This CDR3 has 15 amino acids. V was clipped by 0 bases and J by 8 bases, with 12 bases between them. Germline V gives CDR1 SGHRS, CDR2 YFSETQ. The DNA for the CDR3 is TGCGCCAGCAGCTTGGACGGGTCTATGGATTCACCCCTCCACTTT. It encodes CASSLDGSMDSPLHF. Based on the CDR3 plus reference TRBV5-1 and TRBJ1-6, the full variable domain is KAGVTQTPRYLIKTRGQQVTLSCSPISGHRSVSWYQQTPGQGLQFLFEYFSETQRNKGNFPGRFSGRQFSNSRSEMNVSTLELGDSALYLCASSLDGSMDSPLHFGNGTRLTVT.

In this sample, this clone turned up once. The genes are TRBV7-8 and TRBJ2-1; D not certain. CDR3 length equals 16 residues. V was trimmed by 2 bases and J by 0 bases, leaving 11 bases between them. CDR1 SGHVS and CDR2 FQNEAQ come from the germline V gene. CDR3 coding DNA: TGTGCCAGCAGCTTATTTGCGGAGAGCTCCTACAATGAGCAGTTCTTC. Protein: CASSLFAESSYNEQFF.

The J gene is TRBJ1-2, the V gene TRBV19, with D unresolved. The germline V gene has CDR1 LNHDA and CDR2 SQIVND (reference sequence). V dropped 5 bases and J dropped 2 bases, with 9 bases sitting between them. The CDR3 contains 13 residues. The CDR3 loop reads CASSGSENYGYTF. The CDR3 DNA reads TGTGCCAGTAGTGGGAGCGAAAACTATGGCTACACCTTC. Using reference TRBV19 and TRBJ1-2 for the parts outside the CDR3, the full variable domain is DGGITQSPKYLFRKEGQNVTLSCEQNLNHDAMYWYRQDPGQGLRLIYYSQIVNDFQKGDIAEGYSVSREKKESFPLTVTSAQKNPTAFYLCASSGSENYGYTFGSGTRLTVV.

The rearrangement joins TRBV9 to TRBJ2-1; 10 bases are shared with TRBD2. The germline V gene encodes CDR1 SGDLS and CDR2 YYNGEE. The CDR3 spans 15 residues. Unmatched junction bases numbered 8, after V lost 2 bases and J lost 9 bases. The CDR3 sequence: CASSVTGTSEGEQFF. CDR3 bases: TGTGCCAGCAGCGTCACCGGGACTAGCGAGGGTGAGCAGTTCTTC.

The genes are TRBV5-1 and TRBJ2-1; TRBD1 might be the D (5 bases). Trimming pared 0 bases from V and 7 bases from J, leaving 8 bases between. The CDR3 extends over 13 amino acids. In germline, CDR1 is SGHRS, CDR2 YFSETQ. The CDR3 loop reads CASSLGSGNEQFF. CDR3 nucleotide sequence: TGCGCCAGCAGCTTGGGTTCAGGGAATGAGCAGTTCTTC.

V usage is TRBV7-9 and J usage is TRBJ1-2; 8 bases match TRBD1. The ends lost 4 bases at V and 4 bases at J; junction bases unmatched: 17. CDR1 and CDR2 from the germline V gene are SEHNR and FQNEAQ (reference sequence). CDR3 length equals 18 residues. This CDR3 reads CASSSTRTGSQLGYGYTF. For the CDR3, the DNA is TGTGCCAGCAGCTCAACCAGGACAGGGAGCCAACTGGGCTATGGCTACACCTTC.

J is TRBJ2-7 and V is TRBV7-9, with D possibly matching TRBD1 (6 bases). The V end was cut by 3 bases, the J end by 2 bases, with 14 bases between. CDR1 is SEHNR, CDR2 FQNEAQ, per germline (reference sequence). CDR3 length equals 15 residues. This CDR3 reads CASSLDGQWPYEQYF. In nucleotides, the CDR3 is TGTGCCAGCAGCTTGGATGGACAGTGGCCCTACGAGCAGTACTTC.

The rearrangement uses TRBV2 and TRBJ2-7, with 10 nucleotides matching TRBD1. CDR3 length: 14 residues. The V segment lost 4 bases and the J segment 7 bases; nucleotides outside the gene matches: 7. Per germline, CDR1 SNHLY and CDR2 FYNNEI. CDR3 region: CASSGRQGAGEQYF. CDR3 bases: TGTGCCAGCAGTGGTAGACAGGGGGCAGGGGAGCAGTACTTC.

This clone has just a few counts. This chain connects TRBV28 to TRBJ1-5; tentative D call: TRBD1 (5 bases). This CDR3 spans 14 amino acids. V dropped 6 bases and J dropped 7 bases, with 16 bases sitting between them. CDR1 and CDR2 (germline): MDHEN, SYDVKM. The DNA of the CDR3 is TGTGCCAGCAGCGGGGACTCCGGAGTACAGCCCCAGCATTTT. Protein product: CASSGDSGVQPQHF.

Written as DNA, the CDR3 is TGTGCCAGTACCTTGACAGGGACGAACACCGGGGAGCTGTTTTTT. Protein product: CASTLTGTNTGELFF. This rearrangement joins TRBV19 to TRBJ2-2, with TRBD1 matching 7 bases. V was pared by 7 bases and J by 0 bases, with 5 bases of the junction left unmatched. CDR1 and CDR2 from the germline V gene are LNHDA and SQIVND (reference sequence). The CDR3 has 15 residues. The full variable domain, its missing parts supplied by reference TRBV19 and TRBJ2-2, is DGGITQSPKYLFRKEGQNVTLSCEQNLNHDAMYWYRQDPGQGLRLIYYSQIVNDFQKGDIAEGYSVSREKKESFPLTVTSAQKNPTAFYLCASTLTGTNTGELFFGEGSRLTVL.

The chain combines TRBV30 with TRBJ1-2, with no clear D. The ends were cut back, 2 bases at V and 4 bases at J, with 11 bases in the middle. The CDR3 runs to 13 residues. CDR1 and CDR2 (germline): GTSNPN, SVGIG (reference sequence). In DNA form, the CDR3 reads TGTGCCTGGAGTCTCGGTCAAAGCTATGGCTACACCTTC. Its protein product is CAWSLGQSYGYTF.

V usage is TRBV4-1 and J usage is TRBJ2-7, with TRBD1 identical over 7 bases. The CDR3 extends over 15 amino acids. The germline V gene has CDR1 MGHRA and CDR2 YSYEKL. With V trimmed by 1 base and J by 7 bases, 10 bases remained unmatched. The CDR3 protein is CASSQGGIPGGEQYF. CDR3 DNA: TGCGCCAGCAGCCAAGGGGGAATACCAGGGGGAGAGCAGTACTTC.

The chain couples TRBV27 to TRBJ2-1, with 13 positions matching TRBD2. CDR3 length: 20 residues. Germline CDR1 reads MNHEY; CDR2 reads SMNVEV (reference sequence). The trim removed 5 bases at V and 7 bases at J, leaving 20 bases unmatched. For the CDR3, the DNA is TGTGCCAGCAGTCCCCCCGGGGGAGCGACCGGGACTAGCGGGAAAAATGAGCAGTTCTTC. Translation: CASSPPGGATGTSGKNEQFF.

This clone was seen a single time. The rearrangement joins TRBV2 to TRBJ2-5; D uncertain. The CDR3 loop spans 16 amino acids. V was trimmed by 4 bases and J by 4 bases, leaving 19 bases between them. Germline V lookup: CDR1 SNHLY, CDR2 FYNNEI. The CDR3 protein is CASSANARLYSETQYF. As DNA, the CDR3 is TGTGCCAGCAGTGCAAATGCGAGGCTGTATTCAGAGACCCAGTACTTC.

Only one count was recorded for this clone. The chain couples TRBV28 to TRBJ1-6; 9 bases are a match to TRBD1. Germline trimming cut 2 bases from V and 9 bases from J; bases unmatched to any gene: 2. The germline V gene has CDR1 MDHEN and CDR2 SYDVKM. The CDR3 covers 14 residues. The CDR3 bases are TGTGCCAGCAGTTTAACAGGGGGCGCTTCACCCCTCCACTTT. Residues: CASSLTGGASPLHF. The whole variable domain, remainder taken from reference TRBV28 and TRBJ1-6, is DVKVTQSSRYLVKRTGEKVFLECVQDMDHENMFWYRQDPGLGLRLIYFSYDVKMKEKGDIPEGYSVSREKKERFSLILESASTNQTSMYLCASSLTGGASPLHFGNGTRLTVT.

The chain links TRBV6-5 to TRBJ2-2, with 10 bases lining up with TRBD1. The J segment lost 5 bases and the V segment lost 7 bases, leaving 7 bases of the junction unmatched. Germline CDR1 is MNHEY and CDR2 is SVGAGI. The CDR3 has 15 amino acids. The CDR3 reads CASMPGTGETGELFF. The CDR3 bases are TGTGCCAGCATGCCTGGGACAGGGGAAACCGGGGAGCTGTTTTTT.